These 21 T cell receptor beta chains were sequenced from one sample in a study of cytomegalovirus exposure and HLA in healthy donors. The PCR was carried out with 60 Vbeta primers and 13 Jbeta primers. Libraries were prepared by immunoSEQ multiplex PCR; TCRdb keeps only in-frame clonotypes and omits some of them. The table lists over 150,000 clones, around 83% of them singletons, with approximately 0.87% in the top ten. The sample consisted of PBMCs. The receptor source for this set is a girl aged 2 to 9 in good health and CMV-seropositive.

The gene calls are TRBV6-5 and TRBJ1-3; D ambiguous. V lost 6 bases and J 0 bases, leaving 6 bases between the germline ends. Germline V CDR1 and CDR2: MNHEY, SVGAGI. The CDR3 runs to 13 residues. The CDR3 here is CASSRLSGNTIYF. DNA for the CDR3: TGTGCCAGCAGCAGACTCTCTGGAAACACCATATATTTT.

The rearrangement links TRBV2 to TRBJ2-1; 8 bases are a match to TRBD1. The germline V gene encodes CDR1 SNHLY and CDR2 FYNNEI. The CDR3 contains 13 residues. Trimming removed 6 bases from V and 5 bases from J; junction bases left unmatched: 3. Here the CDR3 DNA reads TGTGCCAGCAGGGACAGGGTCAACAATGAGCAGTTCTTC. It encodes CASRDRVNNEQFF.

The chain combines TRBV4-2 with TRBJ2-2, with TRBD2 as a possible D gene (7 bases). The CDR3 loop spans 16 amino acids. Germline CDR1 reads LGHNA; CDR2 reads YNFKEQ. V lost 1 base and J 4 bases, leaving 13 bases between the germline ends. The chain's CDR3 is CASSQVRGAGTGELFF. CDR3 DNA sequence: TGTGCCAGCAGCCAAGTTCGGGGGGCGGGCACCGGGGAGCTGTTTTTT.

The chain carries TRBV10-3 and TRBJ1-2; D unresolved. CDR1 ENHRY and CDR2 SYGVKD come from the germline V gene. V lost 0 bases and J lost 4, with 3 bases in between. This CDR3 has 12 residues. For the CDR3, the DNA is TGTGCCATCAGTGAGTCCTCCTATGGCTACACCTTC. Translating it yields CAISESSYGYTF.

Here the CDR3 reads CASSRMTGLDGYTF. The CDR3 region has the DNA TGTGCCAGCAGCCGAATGACAGGGCTTGATGGCTACACCTTC. The chain uses TRBV11-2 and TRBJ1-2, with 7 bases aligning to TRBD1. Unmatched junction bases numbered 9, after V lost 5 bases and J lost 6 bases. CDR1 is SGHAT, CDR2 FQNNGV, per germline. The CDR3 is 14 amino acids.

The table lists this clone with a count of one. J is TRBJ2-5 and V is TRBV6-4; the match to TRBD1 covers 7 bases. The V gene end was trimmed by 6 bases and the J gene end by 5 bases; junction bases not matched to a gene: 6. In germline, CDR1 is MRHNA, CDR2 SNTAGT. The CDR3 extends over 13 amino acids. CDR3 residues: CASSQQQGETQYF. CDR3 sequence (DNA): TGTGCCAGCAGCCAACAACAGGGGGAGACCCAGTACTTC.

This clone turned up a few times. V gene TRBV7-8 combines with J gene TRBJ2-2; D call uncertain. Trimming removed 5 bases from V and 1 base from J, with 11 bases in between. CDR3 size: 15 residues. Germline V gene sequence: CDR1 SGHVS, CDR2 FQNEAQ. The CDR3 sequence is CASSHNRVNTGELFF. CDR3 sequence (DNA): TGTGCCAGCAGCCATAATCGGGTGAACACCGGGGAGCTGTTTTTT.

The chain has TRBV5-1 and TRBJ2-2; TRBD2 matches 15 bases. V was pared by 1 base and J by 5 bases, with 9 bases of the junction left unmatched. CDR1 and CDR2 (germline): SGHRS, YFSETQ. There are 19 residues in the CDR3. The CDR3 loop is CASSLTAWGTSGRTGELFF. The CDR3 DNA follows: TGCGCCAGCAGCTTGACCGCTTGGGGGACTAGCGGGAGGACCGGGGAGCTGTTTTTT.

On this clone: One junction end disagrees with the germline gene, perhaps due to a read error. This rearrangement joins TRBV15 to TRBJ1-1, with D possibly being TRBD1 (5 bases). The CDR3 is made up of 15 amino acids. Germline-derived CDR1 and CDR2 are LNHNV and YYDKDF (reference sequence). The DNA of the CDR3 is TGTGCCACCAGCAGAGGATCGGGGGTTACCACTAAAGCTTTCTTT. Translation: CATSRGSGVTTKAFF.

The V gene is TRBV12-5, the J gene TRBJ1-2; 7 positions agree with TRBD1. The J segment lost 5 bases and the V segment lost 3 bases, leaving 3 bases of the junction unmatched. The CDR3 consists of 13 residues. Germline V gene data show CDR1 as LGHNT and CDR2 as FRNRAP. CDR3 protein: CASGFAGQYGYTF. Here the CDR3 DNA reads TGTGCTAGTGGTTTTGCGGGACAGTATGGCTACACCTTC.

The J gene is TRBJ1-5, the V gene TRBV7-9, with D uncertain. The germline V gene has CDR1 SEHNR and CDR2 FQNEAQ (reference sequence). The CDR3 loop spans 11 amino acids. Trimming pared 10 bases from V and 6 bases from J, leaving 10 bases between. CDR3 coding DNA: TGTGCCAAAATAGACTCTCAGCCCCAGCATTTT. Amino acid sequence: CAKIDSQPQHF.

The genes are TRBV5-1 and TRBJ2-1; 9 bases line up with TRBD1. The CDR3 runs to 14 residues. Germline V gives CDR1 SGHRS, CDR2 YFSETQ. The V segment lost 4 bases and the J segment 5 bases; nucleotides outside the gene matches: 4. Here the CDR3 DNA reads TGCGCCAGCAGCCCGGGACAGGGAGACAATGAGCAGTTCTTC. Its protein product is CASSPGQGDNEQFF. Full variable domain (remainder filled in from reference TRBV5-1 and TRBJ2-1): KAGVTQTPRYLIKTRGQQVTLSCSPISGHRSVSWYQQTPGQGLQFLFEYFSETQRNKGNFPGRFSGRQFSNSRSEMNVSTLELGDSALYLCASSPGQGDNEQFFGPGTRLTVL.

The chain recombines TRBV28 with TRBJ2-3; 8 nucleotides match TRBD2. The V and J ends lost 3 bases and 1 base, in that order; junction bases with no gene match: 3. This CDR3 comprises 15 residues. CDR1 MDHEN and CDR2 SYDVKM come from the germline V gene. CDR3 protein: CASSFSGVRTDTQYF. The CDR3 nucleotides are TGTGCCAGCAGTTTTAGCGGGGTCCGCACAGATACGCAGTATTTT.

This clone was detected a few times. The chain employs TRBV5-6 and TRBJ1-5; tentatively, D is TRBD1 (5 bases). This CDR3 comprises 14 residues. Looked up from germline, CDR1 is SGHDT and CDR2 is YYEEEE. The V end lost 5 bases, the J end lost 1 base, and 10 bases lay between the germline ends. CDR3 residues: CASSYGGSNQPQHF. As DNA, the CDR3 is TGTGCCAGCAGTTACGGGGGGAGCAATCAGCCCCAGCATTTT.

The chain links TRBV28 to TRBJ2-1; TRBD1 might be the D (6 bases). CDR3 length: 16 amino acids. CDR1 and CDR2 (germline): MDHEN, SYDVKM. V shed 4 bases and J shed 2 bases, with 15 bases lying between them. The CDR3 region is CASSSYRAPAYNEQFF. The CDR3 bases are TGTGCCAGCAGTTCTTACAGGGCCCCGGCCTACAATGAGCAGTTCTTC.

The CDR3 coding sequence is TGTGCCAGCAGCGCTGCAGGGGGTACGCAGTATTTT. This encodes CASSAAGGTQYF. The chain employs TRBV9 and TRBJ2-3; TRBD1 matches at 7 bases. This CDR3 has 12 residues. V shed 3 bases and J 8 bases; nucleotides not matched to a gene: 3. Germline V gene data show CDR1 as SGDLS and CDR2 as YYNGEE.

This clone was observed once. J is TRBJ2-7 and V is TRBV5-1; the match to TRBD2 covers 9 bases. The CDR3 consists of 16 residues. V gave up 5 bases and J gave up 4 bases; unmatched junction bases: 13. Germline V gives CDR1 SGHRS, CDR2 YFSETQ. DNA for the CDR3: TGCGCCAGCAGGGGGGGGTACGGACTAGCGACTTACGAGCAGTACTTC. Translated, it gives CASRGGYGLATYEQYF.

The rearrangement uses TRBV7-8 and TRBJ2-3; D is undetermined. The germline V gene has CDR1 SGHVS and CDR2 FQNEAQ. The CDR3 is made up of 13 amino acids. V lost 3 bases to trimming and J lost 0 bases, with 4 bases between them. The CDR3 DNA sequence: TGTGCCAGCAGCTTCGGGAGCACAGATACGCAGTATTTT. As protein: CASSFGSTDTQYF.

This clone was detected only once. The gene calls are TRBV28 and TRBJ1-4; D gene ambiguous. CDR1 and CDR2 from the germline V gene are MDHEN and SYDVKM. The CDR3 loop spans 15 amino acids. V gave up 10 bases and J gave up 0 bases, with 15 bases separating them. CDR3 protein: CATSLGEATNEKLFF. In nucleotides, the CDR3 is TGTGCCACCTCATTGGGAGAGGCAACTAATGAAAAACTGTTTTTT.

This clone showed up just once. V usage is TRBV30 and J usage is TRBJ2-1; 7 bases are shared with TRBD2. Trimming took 4 bases from V and 5 from J; bases not matched to a gene: 11. This CDR3 is built from 15 residues. Germline V lookup: CDR1 GTSNPN, CDR2 SVGIG (reference sequence). CDR3 in amino acids: CAWIFRALADNEQFF. The CDR3 DNA is TGTGCCTGGATCTTTCGGGCTCTAGCGGACAATGAGCAGTTCTTC. The full variable domain, its missing parts supplied by reference TRBV30 and TRBJ2-1, is SQTIHQWPATLVQPVGSPLSLECTVEGTSNPNLYWYRQAAGRGLQLLFYSVGIGQISSEVPQNLSASRPQDRQFILSSKKLLLSDSGFYLCAWIFRALADNEQFFGPGTRLTVL.

This sequence joins TRBV29-1 and TRBJ2-1, with 8 bases fitting TRBD2. Germline CDR1 reads SQVTM; CDR2 reads ANQGSEA. The junction had 23 bases not matched to a gene; V was cut back by 7 bases and J by 3 bases. The CDR3 has 19 residues. DNA of the CDR3: TGCAGCGGACGGCAGATAAACTTATCCGGGACTAGAAGCTACAATGAGCAGTTCTTC. This translates into CSGRQINLSGTRSYNEQFF.